This is a list of T cell receptor beta chains from one sample in a study of radiotherapy plus CTLA-4 blockade in lung cancer. Sequenced by immunoSEQ multiplex PCR; TCRdb stores in-frame clones only, minus some. This sample has 65,000 to 85,000 clones, with roughly four fifths found just once. Sample: peripheral blood, taken from a patient treated with radiotherapy plus ipilimumab. These receptors were collected from a human donor with non-small cell lung cancer whose response to radiotherapy plus ipilimumab could not be evaluated. Some clones in this sample may be carry-over from other donors' samples. Both conserved end residues are part of each CDR3. The D gene is left open where the match is weak. Not all rows give a size; the values are once, few, many and, for expanded clones, a class.

abundance: NA; v_gene: TRBV29-1; j_gene: TRBJ1-2; d_gene: NA; CDR3aa: CSVERGLGYGYTF; CDR3nt: TGCAGCGTTGAACGCGGGTTGGGTTATGGCTACACCTTC
abundance: NA; v_gene: TRBV11-2; j_gene: TRBJ1-1; d_gene: NA; CDR3aa: CASSLGDTEAFF; CDR3nt: TGTGCCAGCAGCTTAGGAGACACTGAAGCTTTCTTT
abundance: NA; v_gene: TRBV4-1; j_gene: TRBJ1-2; d_gene: TRBD1; CDR3aa: CASSQYRGRKYGYTF; CDR3nt: TGCGCCAGCAGCCAATACAGGGGGCGCAAATATGGCTACACCTTC
abundance: NA; v_gene: TRBV4-1; j_gene: TRBJ2-5; d_gene: TRBD2; CDR3aa: CASSLSLLAGGPETQYF; CDR3nt: TGCGCCAGCAGCCTTTCGTTATTAGCGGGGGGGCCAGAGACCCAGTACTTC
abundance: few; v_gene: TRBV25-1; j_gene: TRBJ1-2; d_gene: TRBD1; CDR3aa: CASSLTGVAYGYTF; CDR3nt: TGTGCCAGCAGTCTGACAGGGGTCGCGTATGGCTACACCTTC
abundance: NA; v_gene: TRBV9; j_gene: TRBJ2-3; d_gene: NA; CDR3aa: CASSVEGGAVVDTQYF; CDR3nt: TGTGCCAGCAGCGTAGAAGGGGGGGCTGTCGTCGATACGCAGTATTTT
abundance: NA; v_gene: TRBV5-6; j_gene: TRBJ2-1; d_gene: TRBD2; CDR3aa: CASSIAGGRGEQFF; CDR3nt: TGTGCCAGCAGTATAGCGGGGGGGCGCGGTGAGCAGTTCTTC
abundance: few; v_gene: TRBV29-1; j_gene: TRBJ2-5; d_gene: NA; CDR3aa: CSVRLLQETQYF; CDR3nt: TGCAGCGTGAGACTGCTCCAAGAGACCCAGTACTTC
abundance: NA; v_gene: TRBV18; j_gene: TRBJ2-7; d_gene: TRBD2; CDR3aa: CASSPPSERGYEQYF; CDR3nt: TGTGCCAGCTCACCACCGTCGGAGCGGGGTTACGAGCAGTACTTC
abundance: NA; v_gene: TRBV6-5; j_gene: TRBJ2-7; d_gene: NA; CDR3aa: CASSYSSRGAHEQYF; CDR3nt: TGTGCCAGCAGTTACTCAAGTCGGGGGGCCCACGAGCAGTACTTC
abundance: many; v_gene: TRBV5-1; j_gene: TRBJ1-6; d_gene: TRBD1; CDR3aa: CASSHDRGSSYNSPLHF; CDR3nt: TGCGCCAGCAGCCACGACAGGGGGTCCTCCTATAATTCACCCCTCCACTTT
abundance: NA; v_gene: TRBV7-2; j_gene: TRBJ2-2; d_gene: NA; CDR3aa: CASSWTANTGELFF; CDR3nt: TGTGCCAGCAGCTGGACAGCTAACACCGGGGAGCTGTTTTTT
abundance: NA; v_gene: TRBV7-2; j_gene: TRBJ2-1; d_gene: NA; CDR3aa: CASSPQPGYNEQFF; CDR3nt: TGTGCCAGCAGCCCCCAGCCGGGATACAATGAGCAGTTCTTC
abundance: NA; v_gene: TRBV5-6; j_gene: TRBJ2-3; d_gene: NA; CDR3aa: CASKDSGGVADTQYF; CDR3nt: TGTGCCAGCAAGGATAGCGGAGGAGTAGCTGATACGCAGTATTTT